This T cell receptor (beta chain) derives from a study of blood T cell repertoires in COVID-19. Overall study: Material from acute and convalescent COVID-19 was sourced from the United States, Italy and Spain. T cells, B-cell-depleted T cells, or PBMCs supplied cDNA or gDNA.

This CDR3 has 11 residues. V dropped 10 bases and J dropped 7; count of bases not matched to a gene: 4. Germline V gene data show CDR1 as ENHRY and CDR2 as SYGVKD. Recruited during active infection, patients (from Seattle) were subsequently followed longitudinally. In the original processing: From reference gene primer amplification, estimates of nucleated cell counts were derived. Some clones are missing from TCRdb's copy, which holds only in-frame ones; the method was immunoSEQ multiplex PCR. V, J and clone size were drawn from that table, and D and trimming were deduced from the DNA. This table has 250,000 to 300,000 clones, over 70% appearing once.

The TCR comes from a woman in her 70s with COVID-19, enrolled during active disease. Sequences were obtained from peripheral blood. The chain uses TRBV10-3 and TRBJ1-2, with TRBD1 identical over 9 bases. In DNA, the CDR3 is TGTGCCACCGGGACAGGGAGTGGCTACACCTTC. It is translated as CATGTGSGYTF.